This T cell receptor (beta chain) was sequenced in a study of shared clonotypes between healthy human individuals. Method: immunoSEQ multiplex PCR; TCRdb's copy keeps in-frame clones and lacks some. The sample records approximately 720,000 clones, around 72% being singletons. Those who donated, Caucasian adults without exception, all lived in Nashville, Tennessee. The CDR3 is 14 residues long. This receptor was identified in a woman in her 30s in good health. The chain recombines TRBV21-1 with TRBJ2-5; the table's D call of TRBD2 was not tested on the DNA. TRBV21-1 is annotated as a pseudogene. Material for sequencing was memory CD4+ T cells sorted from blood. Stated subset: CD45RA-negative fraction. This CDR3 is CASRGTSGKETQYF. The CDR3 DNA reads as TGTGCCAGCAGAGGGACTAGCGGGAAAGAGACCCAGTACTTC.